One and the same sample provided the 17 T cell receptor beta chains below, sequenced in a study of cytomegalovirus exposure and HLA in healthy donors. 60 Vbeta and 13 Jbeta primers were used in PCR. Using immunoSEQ multiplex PCR, the repertoire was profiled, and TCRdb retains in-frame clones only, with some absent. In the table there are fewer than 150,000 clones, roughly 80% of which are singletons. Sequenced material: PBMCs. Receptor source: a man aged 50 or older in good health and CMV-seropositive.

The chain couples TRBV10-1 to TRBJ2-3, with D perhaps matching TRBD2 (6 bases). The CDR3 consists of 11 residues. CDR1 and CDR2 from the germline V gene are WNHNN and SYGVQD (reference sequence). V shed 10 bases and J shed 3 bases, with 8 bases lying between them. The CDR3 loop reads CATGETDTQYF. DNA of the CDR3: TGCGCCACGGGGGAGACAGATACGCAGTATTTT.

The rearrangement joins TRBV19 to TRBJ2-1; D unresolved. The V end lost 4 bases, the J end lost 5 bases, and 9 bases lay between the germline ends. Germline V gene lookup returns CDR1 LNHDA and CDR2 SQIVND (reference sequence). This CDR3 comprises 13 residues. CDR3: CASSKDIDNEQFF. The CDR3 bases are TGTGCCAGTAGTAAAGACATTGACAATGAGCAGTTCTTC. The variable domain in full, with the rest retrieved from reference TRBV19 and TRBJ2-1, is DGGITQSPKYLFRKEGQNVTLSCEQNLNHDAMYWYRQDPGQGLRLIYYSQIVNDFQKGDIAEGYSVSREKKESFPLTVTSAQKNPTAFYLCASSKDIDNEQFFGPGTRLTVL.

This chain uses TRBV19 with TRBJ1-2; a weak D match, TRBD1 (6 bases). Per the germline V gene, CDR1 is LNHDA and CDR2 is SQIVND (reference sequence). The CDR3 is made up of 13 amino acids. The V gene lost 3 bases and the J gene lost 5 bases, with 10 bases spanning the gap. The CDR3 coding sequence is TGTGCCAGTAGTATTACAGGGATGTATGGCTACACCTTC. It codes for CASSITGMYGYTF. The variable domain in full, with the rest retrieved from reference TRBV19 and TRBJ1-2, is DGGITQSPKYLFRKEGQNVTLSCEQNLNHDAMYWYRQDPGQGLRLIYYSQIVNDFQKGDIAEGYSVSREKKESFPLTVTSAQKNPTAFYLCASSITGMYGYTFGSGTRLTVV.

This chain uses TRBV19 with TRBJ1-2, with D possibly being TRBD1 (5 bases). V was shortened by 2 bases and J by 8 bases, with 9 bases between the two germline ends. Germline V gene sequence: CDR1 LNHDA, CDR2 SQIVND (reference sequence). The CDR3 runs 12 residues. The DNA of the CDR3 is TGTGCCAGTAGTATACAGGGCTACGGCTACACCTTC. Its translation: CASSIQGYGYTF.

The CDR3 region has the DNA TGCGCCAGCAGTCCGCAAGGGGGGGACTATGGCTACACCTTC. Protein product: CASSPQGGDYGYTF. This sequence joins TRBV5-1 and TRBJ1-2; D is possibly TRBD1 (6 bases). The CDR3 has 14 residues. The V end was cut by 5 bases, the J end by 3 bases, with 14 bases between. Germline lookup yields CDR1 SGHRS and CDR2 YFSETQ.

The rearrangement joins TRBV6-6 to TRBJ2-3, with D possibly being TRBD2 (7 bases). This CDR3 region has 15 residues. The V gene's germline CDR1 is MNHNY and CDR2 SVGAGI (reference sequence). V gave up 2 bases and J gave up 3 bases, with 12 bases separating them. Here the CDR3 reads CASSYGEGGTDTQYF. The CDR3, as DNA: TGTGCCAGCAGTTACGGTGAGGGGGGGACAGATACGCAGTATTTT.

This chain uses TRBV28 with TRBJ2-5; 10 nucleotides line up with TRBD1. CDR1 MDHEN and CDR2 SYDVKM come from the germline V gene. This CDR3 contains 15 residues. V was clipped by 6 bases and J by 5 bases; unmatched bases: 9. The CDR3 bases are TGTGCCAGCAGAGGATCGACAGGGGGCAGGGAGACCCAGTACTTC. Its translation: CASRGSTGGRETQYF.

The V and J genes are TRBV2 and TRBJ1-2, with 7 bases that match TRBD1. The ends lost 6 bases at V and 6 bases at J; junction bases unmatched: 10. The CDR3 is 14 amino acids. Germline CDR1 SNHLY, CDR2 FYNNEI. DNA for the CDR3: TGTGCCAGCAGGTCCCGGACAGGAGCAGATGGCTACACCTTC. It yields the protein CASRSRTGADGYTF.

The rearrangement links TRBV5-1 to TRBJ1-1; 7 bases match TRBD1. With 0 bases clipped from V and 5 bases from J, the junction kept 1 base outside the gene matches. CDR3 length: 13 residues. Germline CDR1 reads SGHRS; CDR2 reads YFSETQ. The CDR3 spells CASSLEGATEAFF. CDR3 DNA: TGCGCCAGCAGCTTGGAGGGGGCGACTGAAGCTTTCTTT.

The CDR3 spells CAWSRALTGWEHRYTF. CDR3 in DNA: TGTGCCTGGAGTCGGGCGTTGACAGGGTGGGAGCACCGCTACACCTTC. The gene calls are TRBV30 and TRBJ1-2; 7 bases fit TRBD1. The CDR3 runs 16 residues. Per the germline V gene, CDR1 is GTSNPN and CDR2 is SVGIG (reference sequence). Trimming cost V 2 bases and J 9 bases; bases outside gene matches: 18.

The J gene is TRBJ1-1, the V gene TRBV6-5; D gene unclear. The CDR3 contains 15 residues. Trimming pared 0 bases from V and 4 bases from J, leaving 12 bases between. CDR1 is MNHEY and CDR2 is SVGAGI in the germline V gene. CDR3: CASSYSVAGGTEAFF. The CDR3 DNA reads TGTGCCAGCAGTTACTCTGTTGCAGGAGGCACTGAAGCTTTCTTT.

V gene TRBV5-1 combines with J gene TRBJ2-7, with TRBD1 matching 8 bases. The V segment lost 4 bases and the J segment 7 bases; nucleotides outside the gene matches: 13. Germline V gene sequence: CDR1 SGHRS, CDR2 YFSETQ. The CDR3 length is 15 residues. CDR3 loop: CASSTYAGGSGEQYF. The DNA of the CDR3 is TGCGCCAGCAGCACGTATGCAGGGGGCTCTGGGGAGCAGTACTTC.

V usage is TRBV7-8 and J usage is TRBJ1-5, with D hard to call. The V gene lost 1 base and the J gene lost 7 bases, with 17 bases spanning the gap. Germline loops: CDR1 SGHVS, CDR2 FQNEAQ. The CDR3 is made up of 16 amino acids. This chain's CDR3 is CASSLGPRLVMQPQHF. CDR3 sequence (DNA): TGTGCCAGCAGCTTAGGACCGAGGCTGGTTATGCAGCCCCAGCATTTT.

This clone has more than one count but fewer than ten. The chain has TRBV5-1 and TRBJ1-2; 9 bases are a match to TRBD1. This CDR3 contains 15 residues. With V trimmed by 0 bases and J by 7 bases, 7 bases remained unmatched. From germline, CDR1 is SGHRS and CDR2 YFSETQ. The chain's CDR3 is CASSLAGGQGSGYTF. CDR3 DNA: TGCGCCAGCAGCTTGGCCGGTGGACAGGGGTCTGGCTACACCTTC.

The chain links TRBV9 to TRBJ2-1; 14 bases match TRBD2. The CDR3 loop spans 19 amino acids. Germline V gene lookup returns CDR1 SGDLS and CDR2 YYNGEE. V dropped 3 bases and J dropped 0; count of bases not matched to a gene: 8. The CDR3 DNA is TGTGCCAGCAGCGAGGAAGGGACTAGCGGGGGAGGCTCCTACAATGAGCAGTTCTTC. Protein: CASSEEGTSGGGSYNEQFF.

Only one count was recorded for this clone. The chain uses TRBV7-2 and TRBJ2-1; 8 positions agree with TRBD2. CDR3 size: 16 residues. The J segment lost 7 bases and the V segment lost 4 bases, leaving 12 bases of the junction unmatched. The germline gives CDR1 SGHTA, CDR2 FQGNSA. CDR3: CASSWPPSGSPNEQFF. The CDR3 region has the DNA TGTGCCAGCAGCTGGCCCCCCAGCGGGAGTCCAAATGAGCAGTTCTTC.

This clone was seen only once. The gene calls are TRBV6-5 and TRBJ2-4; the D gene is possibly TRBD1 (5 bases). Germline V gives CDR1 MNHEY, CDR2 SVGAGI. Trimming removed 4 bases from V and 0 bases from J, with 10 bases in between. CDR3 length: 15 residues. This CDR3 is CASSSRTLAKNIQYF. CDR3 sequence (DNA): TGTGCCAGCAGTTCCCGGACACTAGCCAAAAACATTCAGTACTTC.